This TCR beta chain came from a study of blood T cell repertoires in COVID-19. Study context: Researchers got acute and convalescent COVID-19 samples from the United States, Italy and Spain. From T cells, B-cell-depleted T cells, or PBMCs came the material, which was cDNA or gDNA.

Authors' processing steps: Reference gene primer amplification gave estimated nucleated cell counts. TCRdb keeps only in-frame clones here, not all; method: immunoSEQ multiplex PCR. The DNA gave D and trimming, while V, J and clone size come from that table. The sample has about 260,000 clones, approximately 84% seen once. V gave up 6 bases and J gave up 6 bases, with 17 bases separating them. The CDR3 covers 14 residues. From germline, CDR1 is SGHTA and CDR2 FQGTGA. The receptor comes from a human donor in a cohort sampled during active COVID-19. This chain connects TRBV7-3 to TRBJ1-1, with a weak D call TRBD1 (6 bases). Sequencing was carried out using peripheral blood. This CDR3 reads CASRGGPEVPEAFF. CDR3 nucleotides: TGTGCCAGCAGGGGGGGGCCCGAGGTCCCTGAAGCTTTCTTT.